The 13 T cell receptor beta chains given below trace back to one sample, sequenced in a study of T cells in pancreatic ductal adenocarcinoma. The protocol was immunoSEQ multiplex PCR, while the TCRdb copy is restricted to in-frame clones and leaves out a portion. This sample has more than 85,000 clones, with nearly 95% found just once. The selected patients with pancreatic ductal adenocarcinoma had surgery but no neoadjuvant therapy. The sample taken for sequencing was PBMCs. These receptors all stem from a human donor with pancreatic ductal adenocarcinoma.

This CDR3 reads CSVRISDYGYTF. The CDR3 nucleotides read TGCAGCGTTAGAATCAGTGACTATGGCTACACCTTC. The V gene is TRBV29-1, the J gene TRBJ1-2; D is uncertain. Germline loops: CDR1 SQVTM, CDR2 ANQGSEA. Trimming cost V 5 bases and J 3 bases, with 10 bases left between them. The CDR3 runs to 12 residues.

A single count supports this clone. The chain uses TRBV6-6 and TRBJ2-3; no clear D. Germline lookup yields CDR1 MNHNY and CDR2 SVGAGI (reference sequence). CDR3 size: 16 residues. V was trimmed by 2 bases and J by 0 bases, leaving 12 bases between them. The CDR3 region has the DNA TGTGCCAGCAGTTACCCCACAGACCGTAGCACAGATACGCAGTATTTT. It is translated as CASSYPTDRSTDTQYF.

This chain joins TRBV28 and TRBJ1-2, with D unclear. This CDR3 contains 14 residues. Germline CDR1 is MDHEN and CDR2 is SYDVKM. Trimming stripped 2 bases from V and 3 bases from J, with 10 bases between. The CDR3 region is CASSLGGRDYGYTF. In DNA form, the CDR3 reads TGTGCCAGCAGTTTAGGAGGGCGCGACTATGGCTACACCTTC.

The V gene is TRBV7-8, the J gene TRBJ2-2, with D maybe TRBD1 (5 bases). CDR1 is SGHVS, CDR2 FQNEAQ, per germline. The CDR3 runs 15 residues. Trimming removed 5 bases at V and 1 base at J, with 11 bases between. CDR3 DNA sequence: TGTGCCAGCAGCCCCACACAGGAGAACACCGGGGAGCTGTTTTTT. As protein: CASSPTQENTGELFF.

J is TRBJ2-3 and V is TRBV4-1; tentative D call: TRBD2 (6 bases). The CDR3 extends over 17 amino acids. Germline V gives CDR1 MGHRA, CDR2 YSYEKL. V lost 0 bases, J lost 0 bases, and 13 bases lay in between. This CDR3 reads CASSQDRGSGSTDTQYF. The CDR3 coding sequence is TGCGCCAGCAGCCAAGATCGGGGGAGCGGCAGCACAGATACGCAGTATTTT.

The CDR3 region has the DNA TGCGCCAGCAGCCTCCGAACGCAGAACGAATTACCCTACGAGCAGTACTTC. Translating it yields CASSLRTQNELPYEQYF. The rearrangement uses TRBV4-1 and TRBJ2-7; D gene ambiguous. V dropped 4 bases and J dropped 2 bases, with 21 bases sitting between them. The CDR3 consists of 17 residues. The V gene's germline CDR1 is MGHRA and CDR2 YSYEKL.

The J gene is TRBJ2-7, the V gene TRBV30; TRBD1 might be the D (5 bases). The length of the CDR3 is 17 residues. The germline CDR1 and CDR2 sequences are GTSNPN and SVGIG (reference sequence). V was pared by 2 bases and J by 0 bases, with 20 bases between. The CDR3 here is CAWSRRYDSLGSYEQYF. The CDR3 coding sequence is TGTGCCTGGAGTCGTAGGTACGACAGCTTGGGCTCCTACGAGCAGTACTTC.

The chain is built from TRBV27 and TRBJ2-7; a possible D gene is TRBD2 (6 bases). CDR1 and CDR2 from the germline V gene are MNHEY and SMNVEV (reference sequence). This CDR3 is 13 amino acids long. V lost 3 bases, J lost 5 bases, and 11 bases lay in between. CDR3 in amino acids: CASSLLASDEQYF. The CDR3 DNA reads TGTGCCAGCAGTTTGCTGGCTAGCGACGAGCAGTACTTC.

The rearrangement uses TRBV7-9 and TRBJ2-5, with D maybe TRBD2 (6 bases). Germline assignment: CDR1 SEHNR and CDR2 FQNEAQ (reference sequence). With 3 bases removed from V and 5 bases from J, the gap between germline ends came to 10 bases. The CDR3 loop spans 13 amino acids. The CDR3 reads CASSFGSWETQYF. As DNA, the CDR3 is TGTGCCAGCAGCTTCGGGAGCTGGGAGACCCAGTACTTC. The variable domain in full, completed from reference TRBV7-9 and TRBJ2-5, reads DTGVSQNPRHKITKRGQNVTFRCDPISEHNRLYWYRQTLGQGPEFLTYFQNEAQLEKSRLLSDRFSAERPKGSFSTLEIQRTEQGDSAMYLCASSFGSWETQYFGPGTRLLVL.

This chain uses TRBV7-6 with TRBJ1-4; weak D call: TRBD1 (6 bases). Germline CDR1 SGHVS, CDR2 FNYEAQ. This CDR3 region has 15 residues. V was cut by 5 bases and J by 6 bases, with 16 bases left in between. The CDR3 DNA follows: TGTGCCAGCAGCCAAGACCCCTCAGGGGATGAAAAACTGTTTTTT. It encodes CASSQDPSGDEKLFF.

V gene TRBV2 combines with J gene TRBJ2-7, with 8 bases lining up with TRBD1. The CDR3 covers 12 residues. Trimming removed 11 bases from V and 3 bases from J; junction bases left unmatched: 6. Germline assignment: CDR1 SNHLY and CDR2 FYNNEI. The CDR3 sequence is CAVRDRYYEQYF. DNA for the CDR3: TGTGCCGTCCGGGACAGGTACTACGAGCAGTACTTC.

The chain combines TRBV2 with TRBJ2-5, with 12 bases aligning to TRBD2. The CDR3 contains 16 residues. In germline, CDR1 is SNHLY, CDR2 FYNNEI. Germline trimming cut 7 bases from V and 2 bases from J; bases unmatched to any gene: 8. CDR3 region: CASTPGLAGRQETQYF. DNA for the CDR3: TGTGCCAGCACCCCCGGACTAGCGGGAAGGCAAGAGACCCAGTACTTC.

This chain links TRBV4-2 with TRBJ1-2; 8 bases are shared with TRBD1. The CDR3 loop spans 15 amino acids. Germline lookup yields CDR1 LGHNA and CDR2 YNFKEQ. The V and J ends lost 0 bases and 8 bases, in that order; junction bases with no gene match: 8. This CDR3 is CASSQDGWTGRGYTF. CDR3 DNA sequence: TGTGCCAGCAGCCAAGATGGGTGGACAGGGAGAGGCTACACCTTC.